The subject of this entry is one TCR beta chain. Its specificity is not known. The data originate from a study of blood T cells in healthy people across ages. PBMCs numbering at least 6.5 million were isolated per sample. Germline values: CDR1 ENHRY, CDR2 SYGVKD. The CDR3 length is 12 residues. Trimming removed 4 bases from V and 9 bases from J, with 12 bases in between. Sample-barcoded 5' priming and a J-beta primer mix drove a second PCR of 7 to 11 cycles. One entry per CDR3 protein results from TCRdb running MiXCR on the 5' RACE reads. The profile shows about 640,000 distinct CDR3 sequences, roughly three fifths of them singletons. Study outcomes and limitations: The study found TCR beta diversity correlated strongly with naive T cell percentage.

This clonotype was sampled from a man in his sixties in good health. The chain carries TRBV10-3 and TRBJ1-1; maybe TRBD1 (5 bases). Sequencing input: blood. The CDR3 sequence is CAISGDGSKAFF. The CDR3 coding sequence is TGTGCCATCAGTGGGGACGGTTCGAAAGCTTTCTTT.